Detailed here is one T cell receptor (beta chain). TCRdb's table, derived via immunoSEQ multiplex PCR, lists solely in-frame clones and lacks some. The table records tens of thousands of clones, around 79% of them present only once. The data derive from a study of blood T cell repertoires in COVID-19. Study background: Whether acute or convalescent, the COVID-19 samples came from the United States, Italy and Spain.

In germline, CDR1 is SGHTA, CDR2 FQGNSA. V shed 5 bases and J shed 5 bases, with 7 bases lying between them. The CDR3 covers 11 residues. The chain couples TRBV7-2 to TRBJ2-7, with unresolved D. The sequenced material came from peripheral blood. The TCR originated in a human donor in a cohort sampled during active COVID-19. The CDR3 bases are TGTGCCAGCAGCGTCGCGCACGAGCAGTACTTC. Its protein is CASSVAHEQYF.